The T cell receptor beta chain under discussion was sequenced for a study of cytomegalovirus exposure and HLA in healthy donors. Study-level information: Clustering assigned 70% to 85% of the approximately 390 genotyped donors to the Caucasian-associated ancestry cluster.

With 60 Vbeta and 13 Jbeta primers, the PCR was carried out. Here immunoSEQ multiplex PCR was the method, and the copy in TCRdb shows in-frame clones only, minus some. Found here are some 85,000 clones, roughly 76% of them singletons; the top ten hold 1.3% to 1.5%. Whole-study results and caveats: In a later analysis, HLA-associated beta chains showed higher expansion and lower generation probabilities than comparable chains.

Of note for this clone: Its antigen remains unknown.

The CDR3 runs 16 residues. CDR1 and CDR2 from the germline V gene are LGHNA and YSLEER. The V gene lost 3 bases and the J gene lost 5 bases, with 19 bases spanning the gap. Input material: PBMCs. V gene TRBV4-3 combines with J gene TRBJ1-1; possible D gene TRBD1, 6 bases. This clonotype originated in a male donor in good health and CMV-seronegative. CDR3 amino acids: CASSQRPVTGATEAFF. The CDR3 DNA is TGCGCCAGCAGCCAGCGGCCGGTGACAGGAGCGACTGAAGCTTTCTTT.